One sample yielded the 27 T cell receptor beta chains listed below, sequenced in a study of identical twins. TCRdb reprocessed the 5' RACE reads via MiXCR and lists one record per CDR3 protein. Counted here are 1.5 million to 2 million distinct CDR3 sequences, around a third occurring once; the ten biggest clones make up over 0.25%. Sequences were obtained from cord blood. These TCRs come from a newborn girl in good health.

V usage is TRBV3-1 and J usage is TRBJ2-7; 13 bases align to TRBD2. The CDR3 consists of 17 residues. Trimming took 1 base from V and 5 from J; bases not matched to a gene: 8. Germline loops: CDR1 LGHDT, CDR2 YNNKEL (reference sequence). DNA of the CDR3: TGTGCCAGCAGCCAAGCCCAACTAGCGGGGGGGTACAACGAGCAGTACTTC. Residues: CASSQAQLAGGYNEQYF.

V is TRBV7-2 and J is TRBJ1-2; 7 bases are a match to TRBD1. V trimming: 4 bases; J trimming: 0 bases; junction bases outside the gene matches: 5. From germline, CDR1 is SGHTA and CDR2 FQGNSA. The CDR3 sequence is 15 residues long. The CDR3 reads CASSYIGTANYGYTF. The CDR3, as DNA: TGTGCCAGCAGCTATATCGGGACAGCTAACTATGGCTACACCTTC.

In its sample, this clonotype was seen a few times. V gene TRBV2 combines with J gene TRBJ2-7; D assignment may be TRBD1 or TRBD2 (6 bases each). The CDR3 contains 14 residues. V dropped 7 bases and J dropped 4 bases, with 17 bases sitting between them. Germline CDR1 SNHLY, CDR2 FYNNEI. The CDR3 sequence: CASTGGGWEYEQYF. CDR3 in DNA: TGTGCCAGCACTGGAGGGGGATGGGAATACGAGCAGTACTTC.

The rearrangement joins TRBV27 to TRBJ2-1, with 11 positions matching TRBD2. CDR3 length equals 16 residues. V was pared by 4 bases and J by 7 bases, with 9 bases of the junction left unmatched. Per germline, CDR1 MNHEY and CDR2 SMNVEV (reference sequence). This chain's CDR3 is CASSSIAGGSVNEQFF. In nucleotides, the CDR3 is TGTGCCAGCAGTTCTATAGCGGGGGGGTCTGTTAATGAGCAGTTCTTC.

The J gene is TRBJ1-6, the V gene TRBV6-1; D unclear. V gave up 3 bases and J gave up 7 bases, with 7 bases separating them. This CDR3 is 13 amino acids long. The germline gives CDR1 MNHNS, CDR2 SASEGT. The CDR3 sequence: CASSDLWNSPLHF. CDR3 nucleotides: TGTGCCAGCAGTGATTTATGGAATTCACCCCTCCACTTT.

This chain connects TRBV27 to TRBJ2-7, with D possibly matching TRBD2 (5 bases). The germline V gene has CDR1 MNHEY and CDR2 SMNVEV (reference sequence). The V end lost 0 bases, the J end lost 0 bases, and 9 bases lay between the germline ends. CDR3 length: 15 residues. DNA of the CDR3: TGTGCCAGCAGTTTATCGGACTCCATCTCCTACGAGCAGTACTTC. Translation gives CASSLSDSISYEQYF.

This clonotype was found a few times. The rearrangement joins TRBV2 to TRBJ2-5, with 11 bases identical to TRBD2. Germline lookup yields CDR1 SNHLY and CDR2 FYNNEI. Losses at the gene ends were 6 bases for V and 11 bases for J; bases not matched to a gene: 20. The CDR3 runs 17 residues. CDR3 coding DNA: TGTGCCAGCAGGATCACTAGCGGGGGAGGGCACTACAATGAGCAGTACTTC. This encodes CASRITSGGGHYNEQYF.

The chain has TRBV2 and TRBJ2-1; 13 nucleotides match TRBD2. The V gene's germline CDR1 is SNHLY and CDR2 FYNNEI. The CDR3 runs 15 residues. V lost 6 bases, J lost 5 bases, and 4 bases stayed unmatched. CDR3 sequence reads: CASRRTSGSDNEQFF. The CDR3, as DNA: TGTGCCAGCAGGAGGACTAGCGGGAGTGACAATGAGCAGTTCTTC. Together with reference TRBV2 and TRBJ2-1, the CDR3 gives the full variable domain: EPEVTQTPSHQVTQMGQEVILRCVPISNHLYFYWYRQILGQKVEFLVSFYNNEISEKSEIFDDQFSVERPDGSNFTLKIRSTKLEDSAMYFCASRRTSGSDNEQFFGPGTRLTVL.

Notes on this clonotype: A junction boundary mismatches the germline segment, possibly from a read error. The V and J genes are TRBV7-9 and TRBJ2-3; D remains unclear. Germline V CDR1 and CDR2: SEHNR, FQNEAQ (reference sequence). The CDR3 has 11 amino acids. Here the CDR3 reads CSSILRDTQYF. The CDR3 DNA reads TGTTCCAGCATCCTTAGGGATACGCAGTATTTT.

With regard to this clonotype: A far larger clone is only one base removed, so a read error is likely. V usage is TRBV27 and J usage is TRBJ2-5, with TRBD1 matching over 7 bases. The closer fit of TRBJ2-7 to the DNA end suggests the J call may be wrong. Germline CDR1 reads MNHEY; CDR2 reads SMNVEV (reference sequence). The CDR3 has 14 amino acids. CDR3 sequence (DNA): TGTGCCAGCAGTTTTAGACAGGGAGCCCACGAGCAGTACTTC. Translation gives CASSFRQGAHEQYF.

The J gene is TRBJ1-6, the V gene TRBV4-1; 7 nucleotides line up with TRBD1. With V trimmed by 3 bases and J by 9 bases, 8 bases remained unmatched. The germline gives CDR1 MGHRA, CDR2 YSYEKL. This CDR3 has 15 residues. CDR3 loop: CASSHPTGEVSPLHF. The CDR3 DNA sequence: TGCGCCAGCAGCCACCCCACAGGGGAGGTTTCACCCCTCCACTTT.

Of note for this clonotype: A single base separates this from a much larger clone, so it may be a read error. V is TRBV5-1 and J is TRBJ2-1; possibly TRBD1 for D (6 bases). The J call is uncertain, as TRBJ2-7 better fits the DNA end. Per the germline V gene, CDR1 is SGHRS and CDR2 is YFSETQ. The CDR3 length is 13 residues. CDR3 bases: TGCGCCAGCAGCCAGGGGCACTACAATGAGCAGTACTTC. Translating gives CASSQGHYNEQYF.

As regards this clonotype: This may arise from a read error, as a much more abundant clone is one base away. CDR3 sequence: CASGPKFGDTQYF. Written as DNA, the CDR3 is TGCGCCAGCGGCCCGAAGTTTGGGGATACGCAGTATTTT. V gene TRBV5-1 combines with J gene TRBJ2-3; no reliable D call. The CDR3 is 13 amino acids. The germline V gene encodes CDR1 SGHRS and CDR2 YFSETQ. V shed 7 bases and J shed 6 bases, with 15 bases lying between them.

The rearrangement joins TRBV3-1 to TRBJ2-3; 9 nucleotides match TRBD2. Losses at the gene ends were 4 bases for V and 2 bases for J; bases not matched to a gene: 13. Germline CDR1 reads LGHDT; CDR2 reads YNNKEL (reference sequence). The CDR3 runs 18 residues. CDR3 nucleotides: TGTGCCAGCAGCCCCGGTAGCGGGAGTTACCATTCCACAGATACGCAGTATTTT. It is translated as CASSPGSGSYHSTDTQYF.

About this clonotype: One junction end does not reproduce the germline sequence, and a read error may be involved. V is TRBV24-1 and J is TRBJ2-1; no clear D gene. The CDR3 consists of 17 residues. Germline lookup yields CDR1 KGHDR and CDR2 SFDVKD. CDR3 nucleotide sequence: TGTGCCACCAGTGATTCTCTAACGGGCTACTCCCACAATGAGCAGTTCTTC. It encodes CATSDSLTGYSHNEQFF.

The chain is built from TRBV6-2 or TRBV6-3 and TRBJ2-7; D is unclear. Germline V lookup: CDR1 MNHEY, CDR2 SVGEGT. The V end lost 2 bases, the J end lost 2 bases, and 10 bases lay between the germline ends. This CDR3 region has 14 residues. CDR3 sequence reads: CASSYRQIAYEQYF. CDR3 coding DNA: TGTGCCAGCAGTTACCGCCAGATAGCCTACGAGCAGTACTTC.

To note about this clonotype: A much larger clone is a single base away; this may be a read error. The rearrangement uses TRBV4-2 and TRBJ2-7; perhaps TRBD2 as D (5 bases). V shed 1 base and J shed 7 bases, with 20 bases lying between them. The length of the CDR3 is 16 residues. Germline CDR1 and CDR2: LGHNA and YNFKEQ. CDR3: CASSQAASLPSDEQYF. DNA of the CDR3: TGTGCCAGCAGCCAAGCTGCTAGCCTACCTTCGGATGAGCAGTACTTC.

V gene TRBV4-1 combines with J gene TRBJ1-1; tentative D call: TRBD1 (6 bases). V was pared by 1 base and J by 10 bases, with 16 bases between. The CDR3 contains 14 residues. Germline loops: CDR1 MGHRA, CDR2 YSYEKL. Written as DNA, the CDR3 is TGCGCCAGCAGCCAAGGCGGCGGGGGGCATGGAGCTTTCTTT. Translation gives CASSQGGGGHGAFF.

The rearrangement links TRBV12-3 or TRBV12-4 to TRBJ2-1; 10 bases agree with TRBD2. The CDR3 has 23 residues. The trim removed 2 bases at V and 6 bases at J, leaving 28 bases unmatched. DNA of the CDR3: TGTGCCAGCAGTTTAAGGTGGCAGGGGGTCGGTGAAACTACTAGCGGGGACTGCAATGAGCAGTTCTTC. Protein product: CASSLRWQGVGETTSGDCNEQFF.

This clonotype occurred many times. The V call is TRBV11-2, the J call TRBJ2-7; D remains ambiguous. CDR3 length equals 12 residues. Between the trimmed V and J ends, which lost 3 bases and 4 bases, there was a span of 7 bases. Germline V gene data show CDR1 as SGHAT and CDR2 as FQNNGV. As DNA, the CDR3 is TGTGCCAGCAGCTTTATGGGGTACGAGCAGTACTTC. Its translation is CASSFMGYEQYF.

This clonotype was counted ten times or more. J is TRBJ2-6 and V is TRBV21-1. TRBV21-1 is a known pseudogene. The CDR3 covers 18 residues. The CDR3, as DNA: TGTGCCAGCAGCAAAGAGAAATGGATCCCCTCTGGGGCCAACGTCCTGACTTTC. Its protein product is CASSKEKWIPSGANVLTF.

This clonotype turned up a few times. This chain uses TRBV20-1 with TRBJ2-7; D remains ambiguous. V lost 4 bases to trimming and J lost 0 bases, with 10 bases between them. This CDR3 spans 13 amino acids. Germline V gene lookup returns CDR1 DFQATT and CDR2 SNEGSKA (reference sequence). CDR3 in DNA: TGCAGTGCTAAACGCGCGAGCTCCTACGAGCAGTACTTC. This translates into CSAKRASSYEQYF.

The rearrangement joins TRBV20-1 to TRBJ2-2; 9 bases are a match to TRBD2. CDR3 length equals 14 residues. The ends lost 6 bases at V and 5 bases at J; junction bases unmatched: 7. Germline-derived CDR1 and CDR2 are DFQATT and SNEGSKA (reference sequence). Here the CDR3 DNA reads TGCAGTGCCAGCGGGCTAGCGGGGACCGGGGAGCTGTTTTTT. Its translation: CSASGLAGTGELFF.

As for this clonotype: A single base separates this from a much larger clone, so it may be a read error. The gene calls are TRBV5-1 and TRBJ2-5; D gene ambiguous. CDR3 length equals 14 residues. Trimming removed 2 bases from V and 4 bases from J, with 12 bases in between. From germline, CDR1 is SGHRS and CDR2 YFSETQ. In DNA, the CDR3 is TGCGCCAGCAGCTTTACATCCCGACGAGAGACCCAGTACTTC. It translates to CASSFTSRRETQYF.

This clonotype was observed a handful of times. This chain uses TRBV27 with TRBJ2-2, with D perhaps matching TRBD1 or TRBD2 (5 bases each). Between the trimmed V and J ends, which lost 5 bases and 10 bases, there was a span of 20 bases. CDR3 length equals 15 residues. Germline assignment: CDR1 MNHEY and CDR2 SMNVEV (reference sequence). This CDR3 reads CASSARGVLRVELFF. The DNA for the CDR3 is TGTGCCAGCAGTGCTAGGGGCGTCCTGCGGGTGGAGCTGTTTTTT.

This clonotype was found a few times. The J gene is TRBJ2-4, the V gene TRBV27; no reliable D call. TRBJ2-7 matches the DNA end more closely, so the J call is doubtful. This CDR3 is built from 14 residues. CDR1 and CDR2 from the germline V gene are MNHEY and SMNVEV (reference sequence). The chain's CDR3 is CASSPLNRAYEQYF. The DNA for the CDR3 is TGTGCCAGCAGTCCCCTCAACAGAGCCTACGAGCAGTACTTC.

The rearrangement links TRBV6-1 to TRBJ2-5; D unclear. This CDR3 comprises 12 residues. Germline lookup yields CDR1 MNHNS and CDR2 SASEGT. V was pared by 4 bases and J by 5 bases, with 8 bases between. The CDR3 sequence: CASSVFLETQYF. DNA for the CDR3: TGTGCCAGCAGTGTTTTTTTGGAGACCCAGTACTTC.